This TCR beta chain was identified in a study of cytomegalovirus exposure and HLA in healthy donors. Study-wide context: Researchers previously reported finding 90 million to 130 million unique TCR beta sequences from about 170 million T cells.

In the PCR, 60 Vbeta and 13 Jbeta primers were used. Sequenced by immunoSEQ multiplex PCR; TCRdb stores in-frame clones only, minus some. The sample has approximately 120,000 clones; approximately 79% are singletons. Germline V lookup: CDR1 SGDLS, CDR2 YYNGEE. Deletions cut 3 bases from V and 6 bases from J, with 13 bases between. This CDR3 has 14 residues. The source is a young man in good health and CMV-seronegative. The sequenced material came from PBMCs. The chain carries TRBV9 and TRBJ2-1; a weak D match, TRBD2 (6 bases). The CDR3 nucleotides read TGTGCCAGCAGCGCCCGGGGGAACAGCAATGAGCAGTTCTTC. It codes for CASSARGNSNEQFF.